A selection of T cell receptor beta chains follows, all from one sample in a study of T cell changes during pregnancy in multiple sclerosis. The method was immunoSEQ multiplex PCR; TCRdb's version includes in-frame clones alone and lacks a portion of them. The table shows 34,000 or so clones, with 90% occurring only once. Sequences were derived from CD8+ T cells from peripheral blood mononuclear cells, sampled in the first trimester of pregnancy. All receptors come from a female donor with multiple sclerosis, enrolled in a pregnancy study. Both conserved end residues are part of each CDR3. The order of the fields is V gene, J gene, D gene, clone size, CDR3 DNA, CDR3 protein. A D gene is named only where the DNA matches it firmly. For some rows the clone size is stated as once, few or many, or as a class when expanded; others skip it.

v_call: TRBV29-1; j_call: TRBJ2-5; d_call: TRBD2; clone_size: -; cdr3_nt: TGCAGCGTTGAAGATCGGGGACTAGCGGGATGGGGGTACCAAGAGACCCAGTACTTC; cdr3_aa: CSVEDRGLAGWGYQETQYF
v_call: TRBV5-1; j_call: TRBJ2-1; d_call: TRBD2; clone_size: -; cdr3_nt: TGCGCCAGCGGGGGTGCGGGAGGGCCGAGTGAGCAGTTCTTC; cdr3_aa: CASGGAGGPSEQFF
v_call: TRBV6-6; j_call: TRBJ1-2; d_call: -; clone_size: -; cdr3_nt: TGTGCCAGCAGTTACGAGTCAAGTGGAGGCTATGGCTACACCTTC; cdr3_aa: CASSYESSGGYGYTF
v_call: TRBV7-9; j_call: TRBJ2-3; d_call: -; clone_size: -; cdr3_nt: TGTGCCAGCAGCTCCCTAGGCGGCCCGGGCACAGATACGCAGTATTTT; cdr3_aa: CASSSLGGPGTDTQYF
v_call: TRBV5-5; j_call: TRBJ1-1; d_call: -; clone_size: -; cdr3_nt: TGTGCCAGCAGCTTGTTGGTCAGGGGCGTGAACACTGAAGCTTTCTTT; cdr3_aa: CASSLLVRGVNTEAFF
v_call: TRBV30; j_call: TRBJ2-1; d_call: TRBD2; clone_size: -; cdr3_nt: TGTGCCTGGAGTGTCGGTGGCGGGAGGTTGCACAATGAGCAGTTCTTC; cdr3_aa: CAWSVGGGRLHNEQFF
v_call: TRBV7-9; j_call: TRBJ2-3; d_call: -; clone_size: -; cdr3_nt: TGTGCCAGCAGCTCCCGGGACACGAAACCCCCAGATACGCAGTATTTT; cdr3_aa: CASSSRDTKPPDTQYF
v_call: TRBV28; j_call: TRBJ1-5; d_call: -; clone_size: -; cdr3_nt: TGTGCCAGCAGTTCGCGGCTCCTTCCTCAGCCCCAGCATTTT; cdr3_aa: CASSSRLLPQPQHF
v_call: TRBV29-1; j_call: TRBJ2-1; d_call: TRBD2; clone_size: -; cdr3_nt: TGCAGCGTTCAGGGAGGGACCTACAATGAGCAGTTCTTC; cdr3_aa: CSVQGGTYNEQFF
v_call: TRBV7-9; j_call: TRBJ2-1; d_call: TRBD2; clone_size: -; cdr3_nt: TGTGCCAGCAGCCTCCGGGACCCGGGGGGTGAGCAGTTCTTC; cdr3_aa: CASSLRDPGGEQFF
v_call: TRBV11-2; j_call: TRBJ1-4; d_call: -; clone_size: -; cdr3_nt: TGTGCCAGCAGCGGGCAGGGCGAAGAAAAACTGTTTTTT; cdr3_aa: CASSGQGEEKLFF
v_call: TRBV5-1; j_call: TRBJ1-4; d_call: TRBD1; clone_size: -; cdr3_nt: TGCGCCAGCAGCCACACAGGGGGGGAGGAAAAACTGTTTTTT; cdr3_aa: CASSHTGGEEKLFF
v_call: TRBV9; j_call: TRBJ1-4; d_call: -; clone_size: once; cdr3_nt: TGTGCCAGCAGCGAACAGGGTAATAATGAAAAACTGTTTTTT; cdr3_aa: CASSEQGNNEKLFF
v_call: TRBV28; j_call: TRBJ2-7; d_call: TRBD1; clone_size: -; cdr3_nt: TGTGCCAGCAGTTTAACCGGGACAGCCTCCTACGAGCAGTACTTC; cdr3_aa: CASSLTGTASYEQYF
v_call: TRBV10-3; j_call: TRBJ2-6; d_call: TRBD1; clone_size: -; cdr3_nt: TGTGCCATCAGTGAGTCGGACAGGGGCGGCTCTGGGGCCAACGTCCTGACTTTC; cdr3_aa: CAISESDRGGSGANVLTF
v_call: TRBV9; j_call: TRBJ1-1; d_call: -; clone_size: once; cdr3_nt: TGTGCCAGCAGCGCAGAGGGTCACACTGAAGCTTTCTTT; cdr3_aa: CASSAEGHTEAFF
v_call: TRBV11-1; j_call: TRBJ1-6; d_call: TRBD1; clone_size: -; cdr3_nt: TGTGCCAGCAGCCGGACAGGGAACAATTCACCCCTCCACTTT; cdr3_aa: CASSRTGNNSPLHF
v_call: TRBV19; j_call: TRBJ2-2; d_call: -; clone_size: -; cdr3_nt: TGTGCCAGTAGTATGGGCGGGCGGAGTTACACCGGGGAGCTGTTTTTT; cdr3_aa: CASSMGGRSYTGELFF
v_call: TRBV9; j_call: TRBJ1-2; d_call: TRBD1; clone_size: -; cdr3_nt: TGTGCCAGCAGCGACGGGACAGCCTATGGCTACACCTTC; cdr3_aa: CASSDGTAYGYTF
v_call: TRBV5-1; j_call: TRBJ2-3; d_call: -; clone_size: -; cdr3_nt: TGCGCCAGCAGCTTGGAAGGGGGCACAGATACGCAGTATTTT; cdr3_aa: CASSLEGGTDTQYF
v_call: TRBV18; j_call: TRBJ1-3; d_call: -; clone_size: -; cdr3_nt: TGTGCCAGCTCACCAACGGACACAGTGACTTCGGGCGGAAACACCATATATTTT; cdr3_aa: CASSPTDTVTSGGNTIYF
v_call: TRBV5-4; j_call: TRBJ1-1; d_call: -; clone_size: -; cdr3_nt: TGTGCCAGCAGCCCGAGGGCTGATCGGGCCCACACTGAAGCTTTCTTT; cdr3_aa: CASSPRADRAHTEAFF
v_call: TRBV2; j_call: TRBJ2-7; d_call: TRBD1; clone_size: few; cdr3_nt: TGTGCCAGCAGCGGGACAGGGTCCTACGAGCAGTACTTC; cdr3_aa: CASSGTGSYEQYF
v_call: TRBV6-1; j_call: TRBJ2-7; d_call: TRBD1; clone_size: once; cdr3_nt: TGTGCCAGCAGTGAAGCGGAGACAGGGGGCTGGTACGAGCAGTACTTC; cdr3_aa: CASSEAETGGWYEQYF
v_call: TRBV14; j_call: TRBJ2-5; d_call: TRBD1; clone_size: -; cdr3_nt: TGTGCCAGCAGCCAAGGCTTCGCAGGGGGAAGTAAGACCCAGTACTTC; cdr3_aa: CASSQGFAGGSKTQYF
v_call: TRBV25-1; j_call: TRBJ2-7; d_call: TRBD1; clone_size: -; cdr3_nt: TGTGCCAGCTCGCCCCGGGACAGGGGAGGGGACGAGCAGTACTTC; cdr3_aa: CASSPRDRGGDEQYF
v_call: TRBV5-4; j_call: TRBJ2-7; d_call: TRBD1; clone_size: -; cdr3_nt: TGTGCCAGCAGGCCCGGGACAGGATACGAGCAGTACTTC; cdr3_aa: CASRPGTGYEQYF
v_call: TRBV30; j_call: TRBJ2-7; d_call: TRBD2; clone_size: -; cdr3_nt: TGTGCCTGGAATCTGGGCGGGAGCTCCTACGAGCAGTACTTC; cdr3_aa: CAWNLGGSSYEQYF
v_call: TRBV28; j_call: TRBJ2-1; d_call: TRBD1; clone_size: once; cdr3_nt: TGTGCCAGCACCTCTGGGCAGGGGGCAAACAATGAGCAGTTCTTC; cdr3_aa: CASTSGQGANNEQFF
v_call: TRBV7-9; j_call: TRBJ2-7; d_call: TRBD1; clone_size: -; cdr3_nt: TGTGCCAGCAGCTTAGGGGACAGGGGGACCTACGAGCAGTACTTC; cdr3_aa: CASSLGDRGTYEQYF
v_call: TRBV7-2; j_call: TRBJ2-1; d_call: TRBD2; clone_size: -; cdr3_nt: TGTGCCAGCAGCTTAGTAGCGGGGGTCTACAATGAGCAGTTCTTC; cdr3_aa: CASSLVAGVYNEQFF
v_call: TRBV9; j_call: TRBJ2-1; d_call: -; clone_size: once; cdr3_nt: TGTGCCAGCAGCCCCGACTCCTCCTACAATGAGCAGTTCTTC; cdr3_aa: CASSPDSSYNEQFF
v_call: TRBV11-2; j_call: TRBJ2-7; d_call: TRBD1; clone_size: -; cdr3_nt: TGTGCCAGCAGCTTCGGGACAGGGACCTACGAGCAGTACTTC; cdr3_aa: CASSFGTGTYEQYF
v_call: TRBV4-3; j_call: TRBJ1-2; d_call: TRBD1; clone_size: -; cdr3_nt: TGCGCCAGCAGCCGAACCACAGGGGCCCCAAACTATGGCTACACCTTC; cdr3_aa: CASSRTTGAPNYGYTF
v_call: TRBV6-5; j_call: TRBJ2-1; d_call: -; clone_size: -; cdr3_nt: TGTGCCAGCAGTTACGCGGGCACCAATGAGCAGTTCTTC; cdr3_aa: CASSYAGTNEQFF
v_call: TRBV7-2; j_call: TRBJ2-3; d_call: TRBD2; clone_size: few; cdr3_nt: TGTGCCAGCAGCTCTACTAGCGGACAAATCGCAGATACGCAGTATTTT; cdr3_aa: CASSSTSGQIADTQYF
v_call: TRBV4-2; j_call: TRBJ2-1; d_call: -; clone_size: many; cdr3_nt: TGTGCCAGCAGCCAAGATCATCTAGCGAGGGATGAGCAGTTCTTC; cdr3_aa: CASSQDHLARDEQFF
v_call: TRBV19; j_call: TRBJ2-7; d_call: TRBD2; clone_size: -; cdr3_nt: TGTGCCAGTAGTATAACTAGCGGGAGGAACTACGAGCAGTACTTC; cdr3_aa: CASSITSGRNYEQYF
v_call: TRBV6-1; j_call: TRBJ1-3; d_call: -; clone_size: many; cdr3_nt: TGTGCCAGCAGTGAAGCGCCCGACAACTCTGGAAACACCATATATTTT; cdr3_aa: CASSEAPDNSGNTIYF
v_call: TRBV11-2; j_call: TRBJ2-2; d_call: -; clone_size: -; cdr3_nt: TGTGCCAGCAGCCGACGGGGGAATACCGGGGAGCTGTTTTTT; cdr3_aa: CASSRRGNTGELFF